This T cell receptor (beta chain) was identified in a study of T-cell reconstitution after alpha-beta-depleted transplantation in children. General observations from the study: About two months after transplant, alpha-beta T cells reportedly came from several hundred expanded graft clones. Newly made T cells mostly supplied T-cell counts and diversity one year after transplant. For some patients, TCRbeta diversity was high at day 60 because of recipient T cells and thymic progenitors that survived.

The TCRbeta library incorporated unique molecular identifiers. TCRdb fed the PCR reads into MiXCR, producing one record per CDR3 protein. The sample has hundreds of thousands of distinct CDR3 sequences; 13% are singletons. This clonotype was observed many times. The target antigen is unknown. The starting material was PBMCs, mostly from graft donor cells, obtained 360 days after TCRalphabeta/CD19-depleted stem cell transplant. This sequence was found in a male patient aged 10 to 17 who had a stem cell transplant for acute myeloid leukemia, so the T cells may come from the graft donor.

The DNA of the CDR3 is TGCGCCAGCAGCCAAGCGACAGGAGCCACCGGGGAGCTGTTTTTT. Translating gives CASSQATGATGELFF. This sequence joins TRBV4-3 and TRBJ2-2; a possible D gene is TRBD1 (6 bases). The ends were cut back, 1 base at V and 4 bases at J, with 10 bases in the middle. CDR1 LGHNA and CDR2 YSLEER come from the germline V gene. This CDR3 is 15 amino acids long.